The T cell receptor (beta chain) under discussion was sequenced for a study of CD8+CD57+ T cells in acquired aplastic anemia. In the study overall: Healthy-donor CD4+ cells averaged about 9.8 million reads.

The ends were cut back, 5 bases at V and 1 base at J, with 15 bases in the middle. The CDR3 spans 15 residues. CDR1 is MNHEY and CDR2 is SMNVEV in the germline V gene (reference sequence). TCR beta VDJ and CDR3 were profiled, and genomic DNA was the template. MiXCR, applied by TCRdb to the reads, yields one record per CDR3 protein. The profile shows roughly 170,000 distinct CDR3 sequences, roughly 63% of them singletons. This clonotype was seen at least ten times. The clonotype comes from a human donor in good health. The J gene is TRBJ2-7, the V gene TRBV27, with D tentatively TRBD1 or TRBD2 (5 bases each). Sequenced material: sorted CD4+, CD8+, or CD8+CD57+ T cells (not recorded which) from PBMCs. In DNA, the CDR3 is TGTGCCAGCAGTACTCCGGGACGGATGTCCTACGAGCAGTACTTC. Translating it yields CASSTPGRMSYEQYF.